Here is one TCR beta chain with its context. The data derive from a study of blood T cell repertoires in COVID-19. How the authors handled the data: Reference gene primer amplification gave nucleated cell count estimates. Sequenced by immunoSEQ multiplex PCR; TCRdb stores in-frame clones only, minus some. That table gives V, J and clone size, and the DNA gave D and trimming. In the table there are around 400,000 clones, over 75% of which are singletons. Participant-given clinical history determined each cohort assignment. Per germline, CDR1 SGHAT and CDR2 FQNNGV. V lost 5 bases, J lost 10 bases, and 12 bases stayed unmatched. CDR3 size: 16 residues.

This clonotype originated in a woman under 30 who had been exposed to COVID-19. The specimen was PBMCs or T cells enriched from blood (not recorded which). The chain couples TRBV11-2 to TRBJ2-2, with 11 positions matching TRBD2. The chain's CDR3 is CASSPRTSGYVEELFF. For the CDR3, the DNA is TGTGCCAGCAGCCCCCGGACTAGCGGGTACGTCGAGGAGCTGTTTTTT. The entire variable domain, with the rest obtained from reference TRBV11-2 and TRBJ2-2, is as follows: EAGVAQSPRYKIIEKRQSVAFWCNPISGHATLYWYQQILGQGPKLLIQFQNNGVVDDSQLPKDRFSAERLKGVDSTLKIQPAKLEDSAVYLCASSPRTSGYVEELFFGEGSRLTVL.